This entry describes one T cell receptor beta chain. The antigen is not known. The same CDR3 is also encoded by other DNA sequences in this sample. These data belong to a study of cytomegalovirus exposure and HLA in healthy donors. Points from the study as a whole: Later work associated fewer than 20,000 TCR beta sequences with HLA alleles at 0.05 false discovery rate.

PCR primers comprised 60 Vbeta and 13 Jbeta primers. Sequenced by immunoSEQ multiplex PCR; TCRdb stores in-frame clones only, minus some. Here the sample spans 150,000 to 250,000 clones, 70% to 85% being singletons. The germline CDR1 and CDR2 sequences are SGDLS and YYNGEE. CDR3 length: 16 residues. The trim removed 0 bases at V and 2 bases at J, leaving 4 bases unmatched. This sequence joins TRBV9 and TRBJ2-5; the match to TRBD2 covers 10 bases. The receptor was isolated from a boy aged 2-15 years in good health and CMV-seronegative. The specimen sequenced was PBMCs. The CDR3 coding sequence is TGTGCCAGCAGCGTAGGAGTAGCGGGGGGACAAGAGACCCAGTACTTC. Protein product: CASSVGVAGGQETQYF. Using reference TRBV9 and TRBJ2-5 for the parts outside the CDR3, the full variable domain is DSGVTQTPKHLITATGQRVTLRCSPRSGDLSVYWYQQSLDQGLQFLIQYYNGEERAKGNILERFSAQQFPDLHSELNLSSLELGDSALYFCASSVGVAGGQETQYFGPGTRLLVL.